The source of this T cell receptor (beta chain) is a study of blood T cell repertoires in COVID-19. Study context: Sites across the United States, Italy and Spain contributed samples from acute and convalescent COVID-19. PBMCs, B-cell-depleted T cells, or T cells provided the cDNA or gDNA that made up the material.

This CDR3 has 15 residues. The V and J ends lost 2 bases and 2 bases respectively, with 12 bases between them. Germline V gene lookup returns CDR1 SGHNT and CDR2 YENEEA. Authors' analysis steps: Researchers report that nucleated cell counts were estimated from reference gene primer amplification. Profiling relied on immunoSEQ multiplex PCR, and the TCRdb table lists in-frame clones only, not all of them. That table is the source of V, J and clone size, and D and trimming were worked out from the DNA. The sample shows 250,000 to 350,000 clones, roughly 83% of them seen only once. The sequence was collected from a human donor with COVID-19, enrolled during active disease. The donor label of this sample is uncertain. V usage is TRBV11-3 and J usage is TRBJ2-5; D is possibly TRBD1 (5 bases). Sample: peripheral blood. The CDR3, as DNA: TGTGCCAGCAGCTTAACCACAGGTCGACAAGAGACCCAGTACTTC. The encoded protein is CASSLTTGRQETQYF.